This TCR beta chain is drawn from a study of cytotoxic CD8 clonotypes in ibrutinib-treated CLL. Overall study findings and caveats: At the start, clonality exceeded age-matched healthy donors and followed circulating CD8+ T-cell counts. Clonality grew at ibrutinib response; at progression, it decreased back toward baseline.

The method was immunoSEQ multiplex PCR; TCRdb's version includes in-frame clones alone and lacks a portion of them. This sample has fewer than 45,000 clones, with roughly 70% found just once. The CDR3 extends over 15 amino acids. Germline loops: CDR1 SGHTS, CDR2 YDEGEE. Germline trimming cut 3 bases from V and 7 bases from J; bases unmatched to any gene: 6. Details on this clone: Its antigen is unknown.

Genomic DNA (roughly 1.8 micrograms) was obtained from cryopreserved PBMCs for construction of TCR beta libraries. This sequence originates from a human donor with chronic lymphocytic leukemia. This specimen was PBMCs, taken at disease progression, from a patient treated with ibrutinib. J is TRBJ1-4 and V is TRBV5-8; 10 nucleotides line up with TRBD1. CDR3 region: CASSSTGQGSEKLFF. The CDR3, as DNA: TGTGCCAGCAGCTCAACGGGACAGGGGTCTGAAAAACTGTTTTTT.